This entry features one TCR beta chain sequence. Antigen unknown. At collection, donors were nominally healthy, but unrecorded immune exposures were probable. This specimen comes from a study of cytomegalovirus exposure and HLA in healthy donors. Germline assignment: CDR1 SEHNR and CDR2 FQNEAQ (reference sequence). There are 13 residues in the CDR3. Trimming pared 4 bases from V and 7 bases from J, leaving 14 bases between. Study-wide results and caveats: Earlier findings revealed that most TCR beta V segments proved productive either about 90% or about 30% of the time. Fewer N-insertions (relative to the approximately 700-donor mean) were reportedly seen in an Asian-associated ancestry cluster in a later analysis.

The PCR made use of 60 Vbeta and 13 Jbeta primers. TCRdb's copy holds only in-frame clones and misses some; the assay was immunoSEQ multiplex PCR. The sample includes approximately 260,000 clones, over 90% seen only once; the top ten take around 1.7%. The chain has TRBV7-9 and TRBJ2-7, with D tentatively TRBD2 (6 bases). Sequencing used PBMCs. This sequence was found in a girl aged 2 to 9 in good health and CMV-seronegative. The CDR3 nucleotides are TGTGCCAGCAGCTCGGCGGGAAGCGCAGAGCAGTACTTC. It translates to CASSSAGSAEQYF.